The rows below give T cell receptor beta chains drawn from one sample of a study of T cells in Graves' hyperthyroidism and ophthalmopathy. TCRdb called the multiplex PCR reads again in MiXCR, with one record for every CDR3 protein. The sample holds around 600,000 distinct CDR3 sequences, 40% to 55% seen once. The material sequenced was peripheral blood or thyroid tissue (not recorded which). The source of these receptors is an adult man with Graves' disease, either hyperthyroidism or ophthalmopathy (not recorded which). Each CDR3 is given with its conserved first and last residue. The order of the fields is V gene, clone size, D gene, CDR3 length, CDR3 protein. The D gene is left open where the match is weak. Size is omitted from some rows. Given values are once, few, many or a class for expanded clones.

TRBV6-5,-,TRBD1,16,CASSYRGQGPQETQYF
TRBV25-1,-,-,14,CASIGVSMDTEAFF
TRBV20-1,few,-,15,CSARFQAGRSGKQYF
TRBV6-5,many,-,13,CASRSGGGETQYF
TRBV2,-,-,14,CASSMEGRGTEAFF
TRBV6-5,few,-,17,CASSYSNSAGFNTEAFF
TRBV25-1,-,-,15,CASRDLTGKDTEAFF
TRBV2,-,-,14,CASTPGLESERYTF
TRBV25-1,-,-,18,CASSERPTVQGSNQPQHF
TRBV10-3,-,-,14,CAISDGSYGYTIYF
TRBV29-1,many,-,12,CSVLGSGNTIYF
TRBV29-1,-,-,11,CSGSRRETQYF
TRBV25-1,many,-,14,CASSSYREAETQYF
TRBV7-9,many,TRBD1,14,CASSPPTGDETQYF
TRBV5-1,-,-,15,CASSLFGGDNQPQHF
TRBV7-9,few,TRBD1,17,CASSFGQGSVASYEQYF